This TCR beta chain was recorded in a study of control samples from healthy donors and cancer patients. Here immunoSEQ multiplex PCR was the method, and the copy in TCRdb shows in-frame clones only, minus some. The data show about 120,000 clones, approximately 88% seen once. V lost 0 bases and J 8 bases, leaving 13 bases between the germline ends. CDR3 length equals 15 residues. Germline CDR1 reads KGHSH; CDR2 reads LQKENI. The chain couples TRBV18 to TRBJ2-2; D might be TRBD1 or TRBD2, each matching 6 bases. The sample was blood. The sequence derives from a man in his forties in good health. CDR3 sequence reads: CASSPPGRGGGELFF. The CDR3 DNA reads TGTGCCAGCTCACCACCCGGCAGGGGAGGAGGGGAGCTGTTTTTT.